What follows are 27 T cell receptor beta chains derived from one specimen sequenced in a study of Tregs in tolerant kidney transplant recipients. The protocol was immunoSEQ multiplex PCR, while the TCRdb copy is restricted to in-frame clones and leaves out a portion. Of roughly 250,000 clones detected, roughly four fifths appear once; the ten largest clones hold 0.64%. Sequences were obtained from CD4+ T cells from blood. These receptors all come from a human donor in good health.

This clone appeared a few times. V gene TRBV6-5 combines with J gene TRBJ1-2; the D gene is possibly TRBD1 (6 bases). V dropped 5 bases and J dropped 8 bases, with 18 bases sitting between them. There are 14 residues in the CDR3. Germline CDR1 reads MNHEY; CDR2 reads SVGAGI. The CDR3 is CASSTLGGEGGYTF. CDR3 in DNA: TGTGCCAGCAGTACCCTAGGGGGGGAGGGCGGCTACACCTTC.

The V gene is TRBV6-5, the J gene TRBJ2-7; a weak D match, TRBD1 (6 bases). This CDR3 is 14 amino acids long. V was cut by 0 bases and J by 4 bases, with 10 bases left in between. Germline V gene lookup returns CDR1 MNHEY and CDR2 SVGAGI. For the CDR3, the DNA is TGTGCCAGCAGTTACTCCAGGGGAGAATACGAGCAGTACTTC. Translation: CASSYSRGEYEQYF.

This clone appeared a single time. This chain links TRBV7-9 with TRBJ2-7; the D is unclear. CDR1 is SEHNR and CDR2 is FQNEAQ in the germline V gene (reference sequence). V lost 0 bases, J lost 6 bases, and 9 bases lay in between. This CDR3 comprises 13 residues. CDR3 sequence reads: CASSLATPGEQYF. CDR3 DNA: TGTGCCAGCAGCTTAGCAACGCCCGGCGAGCAGTACTTC.

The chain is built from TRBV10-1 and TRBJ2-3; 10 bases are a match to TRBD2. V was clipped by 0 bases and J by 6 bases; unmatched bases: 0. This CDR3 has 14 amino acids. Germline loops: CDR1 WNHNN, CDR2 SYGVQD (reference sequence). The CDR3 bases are TGCGCCAGCAGTGAGTCTAGCGGGGGGGATACGCAGTATTTT. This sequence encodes CASSESSGGDTQYF.

CDR3: CASIREPGQGWGEQFF. DNA of the CDR3: TGTGCCAGCATTCGAGAACCGGGACAGGGCTGGGGTGAGCAGTTCTTC. The V and J genes are TRBV2 and TRBJ2-1; 9 bases agree with TRBD1. Germline V lookup: CDR1 SNHLY, CDR2 FYNNEI. The CDR3 has 16 amino acids. J gave up 9 bases and V 7 bases, and 16 bases lay outside the gene matches.

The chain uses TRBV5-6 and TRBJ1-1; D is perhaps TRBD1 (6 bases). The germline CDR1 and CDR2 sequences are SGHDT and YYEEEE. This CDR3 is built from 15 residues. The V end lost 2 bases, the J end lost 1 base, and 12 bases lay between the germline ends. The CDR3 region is CASSFSAQGNTEAFF. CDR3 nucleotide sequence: TGTGCCAGCAGCTTTAGTGCACAGGGGAACACTGAAGCTTTCTTT.

As DNA, the CDR3 is TGTGCCACCAGCAGAGGGGGGTCTAATGAAAAACTGTTTTTT. It codes for CATSRGGSNEKLFF. The V gene is TRBV15, the J gene TRBJ1-4; the D gene is possibly TRBD1 (5 bases). This CDR3 comprises 14 residues. Trimming removed 1 base from V and 3 bases from J, with 6 bases in between. CDR1 and CDR2 from the germline V gene are LNHNV and YYDKDF (reference sequence). The variable domain in full, with the rest retrieved from reference TRBV15 and TRBJ1-4, is DAMVIQNPRYQVTQFGKPVTLSCSQTLNHNVMYWYQQKSSQAPKLLFHYYDKDFNNEADTPDNFQSRRPNTSFCFLDIRSPGLGDTAMYLCATSRGGSNEKLFFGSGTQLSVL.

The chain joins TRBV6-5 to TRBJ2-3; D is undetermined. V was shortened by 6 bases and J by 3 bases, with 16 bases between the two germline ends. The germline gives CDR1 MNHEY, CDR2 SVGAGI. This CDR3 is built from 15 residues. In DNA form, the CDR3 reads TGTGCCAGCAGGCTACAAACCGGTGTAACAGATACGCAGTATTTT. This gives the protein CASRLQTGVTDTQYF.

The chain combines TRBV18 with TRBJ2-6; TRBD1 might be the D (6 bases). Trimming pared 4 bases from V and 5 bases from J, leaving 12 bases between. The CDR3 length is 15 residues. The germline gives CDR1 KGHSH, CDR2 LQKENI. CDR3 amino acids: CASSHRVSRANVLTF. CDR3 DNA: TGTGCCAGCTCACACAGGGTATCTAGGGCCAACGTCCTGACTTTC.

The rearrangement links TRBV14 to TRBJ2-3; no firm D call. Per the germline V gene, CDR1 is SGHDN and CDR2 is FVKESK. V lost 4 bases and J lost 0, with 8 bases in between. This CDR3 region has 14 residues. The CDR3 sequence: CASSPIGSTDTQYF. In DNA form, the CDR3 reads TGTGCCAGCAGCCCTATAGGGAGCACAGATACGCAGTATTTT.

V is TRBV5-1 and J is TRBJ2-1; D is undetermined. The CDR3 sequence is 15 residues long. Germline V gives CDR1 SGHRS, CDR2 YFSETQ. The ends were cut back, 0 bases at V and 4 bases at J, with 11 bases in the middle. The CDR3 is CASSLEFIGYNEQFF. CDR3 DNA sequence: TGCGCCAGCAGCTTGGAGTTCATAGGGTACAATGAGCAGTTCTTC.

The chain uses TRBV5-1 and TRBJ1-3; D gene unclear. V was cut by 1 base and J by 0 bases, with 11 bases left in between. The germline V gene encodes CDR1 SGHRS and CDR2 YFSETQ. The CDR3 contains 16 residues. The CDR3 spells CASSLQQMSSGNTIYF. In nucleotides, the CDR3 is TGCGCCAGCAGCTTGCAACAGATGAGCTCTGGAAACACCATATATTTT.

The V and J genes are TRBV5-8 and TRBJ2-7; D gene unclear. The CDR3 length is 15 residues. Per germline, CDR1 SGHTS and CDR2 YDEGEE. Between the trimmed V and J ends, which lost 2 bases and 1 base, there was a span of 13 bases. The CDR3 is CASSFGRTRSYEQYF. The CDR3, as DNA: TGTGCCAGCAGCTTCGGCAGAACGCGTTCCTACGAGCAGTACTTC.

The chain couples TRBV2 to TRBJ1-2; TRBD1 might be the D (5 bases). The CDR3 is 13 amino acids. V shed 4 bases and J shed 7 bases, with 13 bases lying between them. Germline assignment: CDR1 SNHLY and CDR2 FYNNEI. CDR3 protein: CASSAAREGGYTF. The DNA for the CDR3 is TGTGCCAGCAGTGCAGCCAGGGAGGGTGGCTACACCTTC.

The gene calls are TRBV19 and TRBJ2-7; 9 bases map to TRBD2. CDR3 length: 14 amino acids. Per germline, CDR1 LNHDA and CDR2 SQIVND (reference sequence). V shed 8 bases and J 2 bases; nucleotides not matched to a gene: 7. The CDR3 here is CASSRTSVTYEQYF. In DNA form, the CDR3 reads TGTGCCAGTTCCAGGACTAGCGTTACCTACGAGCAGTACTTC.

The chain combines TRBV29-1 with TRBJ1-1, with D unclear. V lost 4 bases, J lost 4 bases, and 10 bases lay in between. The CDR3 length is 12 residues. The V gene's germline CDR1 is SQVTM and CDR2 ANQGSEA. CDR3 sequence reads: CSVVEGFTEAFF. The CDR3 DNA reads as TGCAGCGTTGTCGAAGGGTTCACTGAAGCTTTCTTT.

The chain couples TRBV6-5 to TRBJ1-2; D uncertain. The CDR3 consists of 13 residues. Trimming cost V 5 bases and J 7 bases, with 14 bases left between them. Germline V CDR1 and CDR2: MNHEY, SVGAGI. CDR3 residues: CASSNLGLGGYTF. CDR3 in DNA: TGTGCCAGCAGTAACCTCGGGCTCGGTGGCTACACCTTC.

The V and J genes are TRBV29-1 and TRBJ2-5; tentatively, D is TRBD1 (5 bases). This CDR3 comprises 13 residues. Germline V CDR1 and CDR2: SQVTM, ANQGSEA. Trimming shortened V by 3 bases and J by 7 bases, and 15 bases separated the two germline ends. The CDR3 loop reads CSVDGRAKGTQYF. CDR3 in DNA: TGCAGCGTTGACGGCAGGGCAAAGGGGACCCAGTACTTC.

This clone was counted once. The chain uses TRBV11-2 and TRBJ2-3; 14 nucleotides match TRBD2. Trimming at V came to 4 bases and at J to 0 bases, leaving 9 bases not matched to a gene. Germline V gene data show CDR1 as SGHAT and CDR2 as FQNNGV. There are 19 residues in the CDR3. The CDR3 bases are TGTGCCAGCAGCTCCGCCGGGACTAGCGGGAGTATAAGCACAGATACGCAGTATTTT. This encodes CASSSAGTSGSISTDTQYF. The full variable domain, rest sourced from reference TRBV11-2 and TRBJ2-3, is EAGVAQSPRYKIIEKRQSVAFWCNPISGHATLYWYQQILGQGPKLLIQFQNNGVVDDSQLPKDRFSAERLKGVDSTLKIQPAKLEDSAVYLCASSSAGTSGSISTDTQYFGPGTRLTVL.

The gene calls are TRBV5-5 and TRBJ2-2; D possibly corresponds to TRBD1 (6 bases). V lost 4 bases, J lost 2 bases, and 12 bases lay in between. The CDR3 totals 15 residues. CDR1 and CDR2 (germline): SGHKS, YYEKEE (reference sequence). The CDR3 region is CASSRGHINTGELFF. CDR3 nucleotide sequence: TGTGCCAGCAGCAGGGGACATATTAACACCGGGGAGCTGTTTTTT.

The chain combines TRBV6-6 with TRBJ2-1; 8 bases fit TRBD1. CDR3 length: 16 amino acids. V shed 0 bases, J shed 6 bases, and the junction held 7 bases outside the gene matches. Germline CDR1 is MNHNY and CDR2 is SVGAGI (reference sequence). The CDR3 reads CASSYSGQGPSNEQFF. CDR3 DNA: TGTGCCAGCAGTTACTCCGGACAGGGCCCTTCCAATGAGCAGTTCTTC.

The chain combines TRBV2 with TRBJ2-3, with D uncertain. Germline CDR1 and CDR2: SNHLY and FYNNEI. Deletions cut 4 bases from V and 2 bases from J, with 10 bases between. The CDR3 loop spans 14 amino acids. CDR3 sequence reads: CASSVLTATDTQYF. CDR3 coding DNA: TGTGCCAGCAGTGTACTTACGGCCACAGATACGCAGTATTTT.

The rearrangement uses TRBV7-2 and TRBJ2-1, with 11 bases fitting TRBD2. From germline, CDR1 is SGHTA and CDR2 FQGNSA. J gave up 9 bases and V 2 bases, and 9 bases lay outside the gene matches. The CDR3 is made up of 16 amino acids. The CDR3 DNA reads TGTGCCAGCAGCTTACAACTAGCGGGGGTGGGGAGTGAGCAGTTCTTC. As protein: CASSLQLAGVGSEQFF.

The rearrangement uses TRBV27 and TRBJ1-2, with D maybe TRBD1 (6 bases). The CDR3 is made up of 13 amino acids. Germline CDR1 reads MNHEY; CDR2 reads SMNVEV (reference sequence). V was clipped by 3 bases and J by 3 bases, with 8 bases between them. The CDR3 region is CASSLEGDYGYTF. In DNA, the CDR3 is TGTGCCAGCAGTTTGGAGGGGGACTATGGCTACACCTTC.

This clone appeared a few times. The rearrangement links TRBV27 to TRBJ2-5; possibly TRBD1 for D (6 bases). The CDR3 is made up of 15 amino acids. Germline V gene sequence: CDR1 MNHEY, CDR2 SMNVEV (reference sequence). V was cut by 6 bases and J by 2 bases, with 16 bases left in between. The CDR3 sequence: CASRPGDLWQETQYF. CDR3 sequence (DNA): TGTGCCAGCAGACCAGGGGACCTCTGGCAAGAGACCCAGTACTTC.

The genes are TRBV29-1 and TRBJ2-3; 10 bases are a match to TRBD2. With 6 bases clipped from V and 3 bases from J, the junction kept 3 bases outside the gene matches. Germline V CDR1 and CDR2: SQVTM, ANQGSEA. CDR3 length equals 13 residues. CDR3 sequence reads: CSVSGGATDTQYF. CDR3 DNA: TGCAGCGTAAGCGGGGGGGCTACAGATACGCAGTATTTT.

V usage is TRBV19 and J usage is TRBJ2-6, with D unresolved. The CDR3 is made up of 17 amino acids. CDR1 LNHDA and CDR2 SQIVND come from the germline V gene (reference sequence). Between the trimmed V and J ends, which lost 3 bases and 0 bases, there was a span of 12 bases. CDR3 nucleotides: TGTGCCAGTAGTATCGGTCCCATTCGCTCTGGGGCCAACGTCCTGACTTTC. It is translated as CASSIGPIRSGANVLTF.